These T cell receptor beta chains were read from a single sample in a study of beta chain features in type 1 diabetes. Produced via immunoSEQ multiplex PCR; TCRdb's table is partial and in-frame only. Of 280,000 or so clones in the sample, over 12% are singletons; the top ten hold about 0.014%. Specimen: naive CD4+ T cells from blood. The receptors originated from a man between 18 and 29 years old with type 1 diabetes. Each CDR3 is given with its conserved first and last residue. D genes are given only for firm matches. Some rows have no size entry. The others give once, few or many, or a class for an expanded clone.

abundance | d_gene | j_gene | v_gene | CDR3nt | CDR3aa
- | TRBD2 | TRBJ2-1 | TRBV9 | TGTGCCAGCAGCGTAGCTGGTAGCGGGAGTAGGAATGAGCAGTTCTTC | CASSVAGSGSRNEQFF
- | - | TRBJ1-5 | TRBV30 | TGTGCCTGGAGTGTATTGGGGGGAGGGGACAATCAGCCCCAGCATTTT | CAWSVLGGGDNQPQHF
- | TRBD2 | TRBJ2-1 | TRBV30 | TGTGCCTGGGGCACGGGGGGGGGATACAATGAGCAGTTCTTC | CAWGTGGGYNEQFF
- | TRBD2 | TRBJ2-2 | TRBV19 | TGTGCCAGTAGTATAGAGGGACTAGCAGGCGGGGAGCTGTTTTTT | CASSIEGLAGGELFF
few | TRBD1 | TRBJ1-2 | TRBV18 | TGTGCCAGCTCAAACCGGGACAGGGGTGACGGCTACACCTTC | CASSNRDRGDGYTF
- | TRBD1 | TRBJ1-2 | TRBV7-8 | TGTGCCAGCAGCTGGGGACAGGGAAACCGCTACACCTTC | CASSWGQGNRYTF
- | - | TRBJ2-2 | TRBV18 | TGTGCCAGCTCAGCCCGGGACTCCCCCGGGGAGCTGTTTTTT | CASSARDSPGELFF
- | TRBD1 | TRBJ1-4 | TRBV4-3 | TGCGCCAGCAGCCAAGCTCCGACAGGGACTAGTGAAAAACTGTTTTTT | CASSQAPTGTSEKLFF
- | - | TRBJ2-7 | TRBV10-3 | TGTGCCATCAAGGACAGTGTTTCCTACGAGCAGTACTTC | CAIKDSVSYEQYF
few | TRBD2 | TRBJ2-1 | TRBV11-3 | TGTGCCAGCAGCTTAGCGGGGGGGGCCTACAATGAGCAGTTCTTC | CASSLAGGAYNEQFF
few | TRBD1 | TRBJ2-7 | TRBV5-1 | TGCGCCAGCAGCTTGGGGGACAGCCCTTACGAGCAGTACTTC | CASSLGDSPYEQYF
- | TRBD1 | TRBJ2-7 | TRBV23-1 | TGCGCCAGCAGTCCCGATGTTCCGGGACAGGGGCCATACGAGCAGTACTTC | CASSPDVPGQGPYEQYF
- | TRBD1 | TRBJ2-7 | TRBV28 | TGTGCCAGCAGTTCTCCGGACAGGGACGAGCAGTACTTC | CASSSPDRDEQYF
few | TRBD1 | TRBJ2-7 | TRBV25-1 | TGTGCCAGCAGTGATTCGACAGGGGGGCCCCTCTACGAGCAGTACTTC | CASSDSTGGPLYEQYF
few | - | TRBJ2-3 | TRBV4-1 | TGCGCCAGCAGCCAAGGGCAACTAGTTTCAGATACGCAGTATTTT | CASSQGQLVSDTQYF
few | TRBD1 | TRBJ2-2 | TRBV30 | TGTGCCTGGAGTGGACAGGGGACCGGGGAGCTGTTTTTT | CAWSGQGTGELFF
few | - | TRBJ1-2 | TRBV19 | TGTGCCAGTAGTATAAGGACAGCCGGCTACACCTTC | CASSIRTAGYTF
few | - | TRBJ2-7 | TRBV7-9 | TGTGCCAGCAGCTCATGGGGGCAGGGCGAGCAGTACTTC | CASSSWGQGEQYF
- | - | TRBJ2-7 | TRBV4-3 | TGCGCCAGCAGCCAAATTCAGGGATACGAGCAGTACTTC | CASSQIQGYEQYF
few | TRBD1 | TRBJ1-2 | TRBV18 | TGTGCCAGCTCACCGTTAACTCGGGACAGGGGTGACTACACCTTC | CASSPLTRDRGDYTF
- | - | TRBJ1-4 | TRBV28 | TGTGCCAGCAGTTCCCCAAATGAAAAACTGTTTTTT | CASSSPNEKLFF
- | TRBD2 | TRBJ2-1 | TRBV7-9 | TGTGCCAGCAGCCCTAGCGGGAGTAGTTCCTACAATGAGCAGTTCTTC | CASSPSGSSSYNEQFF
- | TRBD1 | TRBJ2-1 | TRBV11-2 | TGTGCCAGCAGCTTCGACAGGGCCTCCTACAATGAGCAGTTCTTC | CASSFDRASYNEQFF
few | - | TRBJ2-4 | TRBV7-2 | TGTGCCAGCAGGAAACCCGGTAAAAACATTCAGTACTTC | CASRKPGKNIQYF
- | - | TRBJ2-7 | TRBV14 | TGTGCCAGCAGCCAAGGAGTCCGAACGGACTACCACTCCTACGAGCAGTACTTC | CASSQGVRTDYHSYEQYF
few | TRBD1 | TRBJ1-1 | TRBV23-1 | TGCGCCAGCAGTAAGCGGACAGGGGAAGGGAACACTGAAGCTTTCTTT | CASSKRTGEGNTEAFF
- | - | TRBJ2-4 | TRBV11-2 | TGTGCCAGCAGCATAAACCACCGCACTTGGGCGCCGGCCAAAAACATTCAGTACTTC | CASSINHRTWAPAKNIQYF
- | - | TRBJ2-1 | TRBV4-2 | TGTGCCAGCAGCCAAGCGGGGTATACCTACAATGAGCAGTTCTTC | CASSQAGYTYNEQFF
few | TRBD1 | TRBJ2-3 | TRBV5-1 | TGCGCCAGCAGCCCCGGGACAGGCCCAGATACGCAGTATTTT | CASSPGTGPDTQYF
- | - | TRBJ2-1 | TRBV6-4 | TGTGCCAGCTCCCGGGACATCTCCTACAATGAGCAGTTCTTC | CASSRDISYNEQFF
- | - | TRBJ2-5 | TRBV29-1 | TGCAGCGTGGCCGGTACCCAGGGGAGAAACCAAGAGACCCAGTACTTC | CSVAGTQGRNQETQYF
few | - | TRBJ2-2 | TRBV11-2 | TGTGCCAGCAGGTTAATGCGGGGAACCGGGGAGCTGTTTTTT | CASRLMRGTGELFF
few | TRBD2 | TRBJ2-1 | TRBV28 | TGTGCCAGCAGAACGAGCGGGGGGGGTTACTACAATGAGCAGTTCTTC | CASRTSGGGYYNEQFF
- | TRBD2 | TRBJ2-1 | TRBV11-2 | TGTGCCAGCGGCGGGAGGGATTGGAATGAGCAGTTCTTC | CASGGRDWNEQFF
- | TRBD2 | TRBJ2-7 | TRBV5-1 | TGCGCCAGCAGCTGGGGGGGGTCCTACGAGCAGTACTTC | CASSWGGSYEQYF
- | - | TRBJ1-1 | TRBV19 | TGTGCCAGTAGTGGAGCGTCCGACCAGAACACTGAAGCTTTCTTT | CASSGASDQNTEAFF
- | TRBD1 | TRBJ2-1 | TRBV9 | TGTGCCAGCAGCCCCGGGACAGCAAATAACGAGCAGTTCTTC | CASSPGTANNEQFF
few | - | TRBJ1-1 | TRBV4-2 | TGTGCCAGCAGCCAAGAGGTTCACGCAGGGACTGAAGCTTTCTTT | CASSQEVHAGTEAFF
- | - | TRBJ2-5 | TRBV5-6 | TGTGCCAGCAGCCTGGGCGGAGGCGGCGAGACCCAGTACTTC | CASSLGGGGETQYF
- | TRBD1 | TRBJ2-1 | TRBV18 | TGTGCCAGCTCACCCGGGACAGGCAAGTTCTTC | CASSPGTGKFF
- | - | TRBJ2-4 | TRBV7-6 | TGTGCCAGCAGCTACGGCGAGGGCCTAAGGGACATTCAGTACTTC | CASSYGEGLRDIQYF
few | - | TRBJ2-3 | TRBV9 | TGTGCCAGCAGCGTAGCTCGCAGAAGCACAGATACGCAGTATTTT | CASSVARRSTDTQYF
few | TRBD2 | TRBJ2-1 | TRBV4-1 | TGCGCCAGCAGCCAAGATCGACTAGCGTTTGAGCAGTTCTTC | CASSQDRLAFEQFF
few | - | TRBJ2-3 | TRBV5-6 | TGTGCCAGCAGCCCCGCAGGGGCGGGGGTCTCAGATACGCAGTATTTT | CASSPAGAGVSDTQYF
few | TRBD1 | TRBJ1-5 | TRBV28 | TGTGCCAGCAGTTCCCCAGGACAGGCCTTGAATCAGCCCCAGCATTTT | CASSSPGQALNQPQHF
- | - | TRBJ2-5 | TRBV5-6 | TGTGCCAGCACCTGGGGGGAAGAGACCCAGTACTTC | CASTWGEETQYF
- | - | TRBJ2-7 | TRBV18 | TGTGCCAGCTCAACAGGGACCGAGCAGTACTTC | CASSTGTEQYF
few | TRBD2 | TRBJ2-5 | TRBV14 | TGTGCCAGCAGCCAAGAGACTAGCGAAGAGACCCAGTACTTC | CASSQETSEETQYF
- | - | TRBJ1-6 | TRBV13 | TGTGCCAGCAGCTCAACGCCAGGGAAATGGTCACCCCTCCACTTT | CASSSTPGKWSPLHF
few | TRBD2 | TRBJ2-7 | TRBV19 | TGTGCCAGTACCTCTAGCGGGAGGACCTCCTACGAGCAGTACTTC | CASTSSGRTSYEQYF
few | TRBD2 | TRBJ2-1 | TRBV5-5 | TGTGCCAGCAGAGAGGGGACTAGCGGGGGCTCCTACAATGAGCAGTTCTTC | CASREGTSGGSYNEQFF
few | - | TRBJ2-1 | TRBV7-2 | TGTGCCAGCAGACTAGAGCGGGCGCGGCATGGTGAGCAGTTCTTC | CASRLERARHGEQFF
- | TRBD2 | TRBJ2-7 | TRBV4-3 | TGCGCCAGCAGTACACTAGCGGGGGCCTACGAGCAGTACTTC | CASSTLAGAYEQYF
few | TRBD2 | TRBJ2-1 | TRBV15 | TGTGCCACCAGCAGGTCTGGGTTAAAAAATTACTTAGCGCGGGGGTACAATGAGCAGTTCTTC | CATSRSGLKNYLARGYNEQFF
- | TRBD1 | TRBJ2-7 | TRBV6-5 | TGTGCCAGCAGCCCTAGACAGGGGTACGAGCAGTACTTC | CASSPRQGYEQYF